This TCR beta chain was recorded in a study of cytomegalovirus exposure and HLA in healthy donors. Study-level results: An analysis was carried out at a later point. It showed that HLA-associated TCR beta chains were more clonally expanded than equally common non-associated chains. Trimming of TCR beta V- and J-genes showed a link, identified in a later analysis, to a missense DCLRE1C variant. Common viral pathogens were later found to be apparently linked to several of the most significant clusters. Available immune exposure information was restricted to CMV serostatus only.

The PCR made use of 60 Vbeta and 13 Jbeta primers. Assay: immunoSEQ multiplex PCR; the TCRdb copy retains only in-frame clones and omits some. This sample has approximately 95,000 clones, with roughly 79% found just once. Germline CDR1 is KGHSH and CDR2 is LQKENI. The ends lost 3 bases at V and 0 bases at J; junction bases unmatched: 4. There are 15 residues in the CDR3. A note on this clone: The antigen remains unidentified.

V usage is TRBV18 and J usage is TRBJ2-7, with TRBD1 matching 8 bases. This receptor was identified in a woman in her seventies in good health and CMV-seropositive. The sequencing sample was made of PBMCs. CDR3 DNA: TGTGCCAGCTCACCGACAGGGGAGAGCTCCTACGAGCAGTACTTC. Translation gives CASSPTGESSYEQYF.